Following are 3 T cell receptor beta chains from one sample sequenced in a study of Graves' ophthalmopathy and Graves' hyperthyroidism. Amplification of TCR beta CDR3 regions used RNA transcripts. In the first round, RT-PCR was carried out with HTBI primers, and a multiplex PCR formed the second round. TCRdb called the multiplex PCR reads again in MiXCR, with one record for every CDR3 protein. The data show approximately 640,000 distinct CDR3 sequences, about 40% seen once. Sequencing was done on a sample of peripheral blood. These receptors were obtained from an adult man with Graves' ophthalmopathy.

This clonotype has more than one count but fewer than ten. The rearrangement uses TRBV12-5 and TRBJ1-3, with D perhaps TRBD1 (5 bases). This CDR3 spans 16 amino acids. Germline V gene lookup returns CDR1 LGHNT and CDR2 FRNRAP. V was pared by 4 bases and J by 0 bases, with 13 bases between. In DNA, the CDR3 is TGTGCTAGTGGTTCGGTTAGCGGACACTCTGGAAACACCATATATTTT. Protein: CASGSVSGHSGNTIYF.

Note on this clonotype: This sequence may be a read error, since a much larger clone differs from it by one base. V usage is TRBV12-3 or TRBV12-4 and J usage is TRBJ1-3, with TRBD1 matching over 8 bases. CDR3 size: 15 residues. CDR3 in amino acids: CASRQDRAGGNIIYF. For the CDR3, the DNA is TGTGCCAGCAGACAGGACAGGGCAGGCGGAAACATCATATATTTT.

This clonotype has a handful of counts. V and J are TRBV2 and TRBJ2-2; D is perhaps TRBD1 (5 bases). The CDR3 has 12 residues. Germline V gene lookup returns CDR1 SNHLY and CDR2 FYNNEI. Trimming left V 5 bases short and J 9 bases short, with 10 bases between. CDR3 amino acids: CASSRGSRELFF. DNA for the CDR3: TGTGCCAGCAGTAGGGGAAGCCGGGAGCTGTTTTTT.